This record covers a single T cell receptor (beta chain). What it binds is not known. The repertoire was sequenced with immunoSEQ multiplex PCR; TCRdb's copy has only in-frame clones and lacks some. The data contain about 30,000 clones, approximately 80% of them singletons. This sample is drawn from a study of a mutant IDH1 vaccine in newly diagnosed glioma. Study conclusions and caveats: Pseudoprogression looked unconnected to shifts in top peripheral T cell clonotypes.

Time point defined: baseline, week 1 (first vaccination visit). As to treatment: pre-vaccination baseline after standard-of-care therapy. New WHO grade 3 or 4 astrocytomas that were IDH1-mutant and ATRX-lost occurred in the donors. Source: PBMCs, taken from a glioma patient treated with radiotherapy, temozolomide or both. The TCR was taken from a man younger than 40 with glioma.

The CDR3 nucleotides are TGTGCCAGCAGCTTGAGAGGACCAACCTACGAGCAGTACTTC. Its translation is CASSLRGPTYEQYF. The V and J genes are TRBV7-8 and TRBJ2-7, with D hard to call. V was cut by 3 bases and J by 2 bases, with 11 bases left in between. The CDR3 extends over 14 amino acids. Looked up from germline, CDR1 is SGHVS and CDR2 is FQNEAQ.